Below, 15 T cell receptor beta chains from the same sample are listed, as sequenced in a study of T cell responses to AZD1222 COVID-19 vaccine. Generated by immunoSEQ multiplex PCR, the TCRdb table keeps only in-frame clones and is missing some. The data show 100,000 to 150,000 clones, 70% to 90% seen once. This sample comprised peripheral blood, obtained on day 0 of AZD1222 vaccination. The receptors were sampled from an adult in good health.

The CDR3 region is CASSQDGTQYF. CDR3 DNA sequence: TGCGCCAGCAGCCAAGATGGGACCCAGTACTTC. The chain combines TRBV4-1 with TRBJ2-7; D remains unclear. TRBJ2-5 explains the end of the DNA better; the J call may be wrong. Germline V lookup: CDR1 MGHRA, CDR2 YSYEKL. The CDR3 sequence is 11 residues long.

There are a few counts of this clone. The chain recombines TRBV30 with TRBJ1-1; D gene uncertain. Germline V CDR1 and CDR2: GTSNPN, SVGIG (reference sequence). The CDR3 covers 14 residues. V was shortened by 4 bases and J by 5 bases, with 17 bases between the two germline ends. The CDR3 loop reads CAWKSWRSRTEAFF. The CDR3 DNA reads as TGTGCCTGGAAATCGTGGCGATCTCGGACTGAAGCTTTCTTT.

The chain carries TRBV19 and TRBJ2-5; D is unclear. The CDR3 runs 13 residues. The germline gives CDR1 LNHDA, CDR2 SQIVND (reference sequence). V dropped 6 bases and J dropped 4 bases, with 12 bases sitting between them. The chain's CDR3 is CASRPGSGETQYF. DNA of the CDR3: TGTGCCAGTAGGCCCGGGTCCGGAGAGACCCAGTACTTC.

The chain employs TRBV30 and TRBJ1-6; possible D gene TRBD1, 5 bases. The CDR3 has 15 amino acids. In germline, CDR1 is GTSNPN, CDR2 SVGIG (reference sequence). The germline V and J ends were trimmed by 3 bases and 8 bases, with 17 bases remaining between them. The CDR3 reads CAWSQSTVGDSPLHF. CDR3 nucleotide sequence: TGTGCCTGGAGCCAATCTACGGTGGGGGATTCACCCCTCCACTTT.

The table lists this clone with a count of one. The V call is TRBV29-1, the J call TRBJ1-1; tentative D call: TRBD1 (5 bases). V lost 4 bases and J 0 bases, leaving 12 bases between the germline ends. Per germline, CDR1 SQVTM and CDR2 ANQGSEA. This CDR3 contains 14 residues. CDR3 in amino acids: CSVAGPTMNTEAFF. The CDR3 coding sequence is TGCAGCGTTGCGGGGCCCACGATGAACACTGAAGCTTTCTTT.

Here the CDR3 reads CASTPQGSNEKLFF. The CDR3 DNA follows: TGTGCCAGCACCCCCCAGGGTTCAAATGAAAAACTGTTTTTT. The V gene is TRBV28, the J gene TRBJ1-4; a possible D gene is TRBD1 (5 bases). Germline V gene sequence: CDR1 MDHEN, CDR2 SYDVKM. Trimming stripped 7 bases from V and 5 bases from J, with 14 bases between. The CDR3 runs 14 residues. Drawing the rest from reference TRBV28 and TRBJ1-4, the complete variable domain is DVKVTQSSRYLVKRTGEKVFLECVQDMDHENMFWYRQDPGLGLRLIYFSYDVKMKEKGDIPEGYSVSREKKERFSLILESASTNQTSMYLCASTPQGSNEKLFFGSGTQLSVL.

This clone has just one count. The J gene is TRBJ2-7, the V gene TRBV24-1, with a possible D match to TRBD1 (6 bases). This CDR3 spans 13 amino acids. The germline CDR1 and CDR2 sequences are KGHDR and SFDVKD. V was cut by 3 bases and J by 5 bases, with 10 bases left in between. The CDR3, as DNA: TGTGCCACCAGTGATCCCGGGACAAACGAGCAGTACTTC. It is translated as CATSDPGTNEQYF.

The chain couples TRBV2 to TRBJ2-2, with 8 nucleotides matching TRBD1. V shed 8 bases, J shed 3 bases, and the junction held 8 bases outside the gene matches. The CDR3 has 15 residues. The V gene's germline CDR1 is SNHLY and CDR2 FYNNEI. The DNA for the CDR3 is TGTGCCAGCGGCCGGACAGGGTTTTACACCGGGGAGCTGTTTTTT. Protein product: CASGRTGFYTGELFF.

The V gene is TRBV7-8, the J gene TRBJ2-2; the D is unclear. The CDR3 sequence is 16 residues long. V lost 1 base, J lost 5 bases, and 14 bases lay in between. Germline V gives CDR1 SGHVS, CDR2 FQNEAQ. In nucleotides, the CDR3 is TGTGCCAGCAGCTTAGGGGTCAGGAAATTTACCGGGGAGCTGTTTTTT. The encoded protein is CASSLGVRKFTGELFF.

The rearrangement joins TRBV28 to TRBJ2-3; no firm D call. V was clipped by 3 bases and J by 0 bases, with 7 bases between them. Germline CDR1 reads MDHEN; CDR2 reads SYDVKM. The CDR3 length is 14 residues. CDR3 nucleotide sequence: TGTGCCAGCAGTTTGCCGGACAGCACAGATACGCAGTATTTT. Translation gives CASSLPDSTDTQYF.

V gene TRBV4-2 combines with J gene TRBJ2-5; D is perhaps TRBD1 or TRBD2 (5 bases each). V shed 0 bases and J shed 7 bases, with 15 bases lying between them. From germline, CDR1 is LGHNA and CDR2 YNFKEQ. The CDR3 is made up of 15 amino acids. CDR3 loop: CASSQDRDVGGTQYF. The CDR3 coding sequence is TGTGCCAGCAGCCAAGATCGGGACGTTGGGGGGACCCAGTACTTC.

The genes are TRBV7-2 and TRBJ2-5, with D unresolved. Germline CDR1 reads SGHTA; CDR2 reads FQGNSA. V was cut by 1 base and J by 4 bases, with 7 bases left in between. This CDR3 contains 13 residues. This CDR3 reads CASSLVVGETQYF. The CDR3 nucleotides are TGTGCCAGCAGCTTAGTTGTTGGAGAGACCCAGTACTTC.

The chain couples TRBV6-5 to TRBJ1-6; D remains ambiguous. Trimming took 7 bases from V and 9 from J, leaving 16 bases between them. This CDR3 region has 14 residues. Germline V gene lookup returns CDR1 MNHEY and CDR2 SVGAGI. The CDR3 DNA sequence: TGTGCCAGCACCGAAGTCCAGGAGGGTTCACCCCTCCACTTT. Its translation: CASTEVQEGSPLHF.

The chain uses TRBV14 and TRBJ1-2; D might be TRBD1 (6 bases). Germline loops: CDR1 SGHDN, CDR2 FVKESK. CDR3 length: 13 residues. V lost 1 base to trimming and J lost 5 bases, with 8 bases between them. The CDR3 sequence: CASSQVGQYGYTF. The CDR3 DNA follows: TGTGCCAGCAGCCAAGTGGGACAATATGGCTACACCTTC.

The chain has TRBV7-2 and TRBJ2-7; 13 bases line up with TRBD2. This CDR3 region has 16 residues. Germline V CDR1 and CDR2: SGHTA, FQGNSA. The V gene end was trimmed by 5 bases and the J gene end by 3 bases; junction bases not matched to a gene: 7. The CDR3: CASSPSGTSGVYEQYF. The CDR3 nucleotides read TGTGCCAGCAGCCCGTCGGGGACTAGCGGGGTCTACGAGCAGTACTTC.